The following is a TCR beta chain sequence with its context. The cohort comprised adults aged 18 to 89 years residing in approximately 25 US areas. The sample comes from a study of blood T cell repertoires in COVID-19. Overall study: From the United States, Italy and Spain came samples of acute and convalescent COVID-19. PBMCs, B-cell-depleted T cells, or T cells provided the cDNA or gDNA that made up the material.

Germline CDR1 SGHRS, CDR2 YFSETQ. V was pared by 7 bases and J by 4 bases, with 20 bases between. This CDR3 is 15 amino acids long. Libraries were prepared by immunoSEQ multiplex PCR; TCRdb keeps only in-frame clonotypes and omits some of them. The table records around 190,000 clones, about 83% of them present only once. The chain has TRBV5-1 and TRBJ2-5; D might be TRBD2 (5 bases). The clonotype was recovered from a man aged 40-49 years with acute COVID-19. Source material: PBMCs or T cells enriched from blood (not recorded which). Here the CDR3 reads CASQLTAGGGETQYF. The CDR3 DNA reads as TGCGCCAGCCAACTGACCGCGGGTGGTGGAGAGACCCAGTACTTC.